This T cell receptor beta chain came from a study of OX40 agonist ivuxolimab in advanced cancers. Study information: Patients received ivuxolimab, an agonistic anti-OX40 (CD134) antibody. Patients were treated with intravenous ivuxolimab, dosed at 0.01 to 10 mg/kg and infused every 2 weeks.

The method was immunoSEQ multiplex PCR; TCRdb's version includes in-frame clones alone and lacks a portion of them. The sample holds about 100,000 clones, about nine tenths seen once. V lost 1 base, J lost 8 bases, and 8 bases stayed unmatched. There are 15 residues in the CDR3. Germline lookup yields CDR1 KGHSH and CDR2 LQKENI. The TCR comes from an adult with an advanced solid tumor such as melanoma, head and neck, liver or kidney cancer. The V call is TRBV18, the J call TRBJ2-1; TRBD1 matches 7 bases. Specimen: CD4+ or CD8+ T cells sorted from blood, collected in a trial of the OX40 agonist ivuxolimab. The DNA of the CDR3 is TGTGCCAGCTCACCACGACAGGGACCTAAAGATGAGCAGTTCTTC. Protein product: CASSPRQGPKDEQFF. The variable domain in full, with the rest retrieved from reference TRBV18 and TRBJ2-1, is NAGVMQNPRHLVRRRGQEARLRCSPMKGHSHVYWYRQLPEEGLKFMVYLQKENIIDESGMPKERFSAEFPKEGPSILRIQQVVRGDSAAYFCASSPRQGPKDEQFFGPGTRLTVL.